This TCR beta chain comes out of a study of Graves' ophthalmopathy and Graves' hyperthyroidism. This clonotype was picked up many times. Its specificity is not known. Germline CDR1 is LNHDA and CDR2 is SQIVND (reference sequence). This CDR3 has 16 residues. Trimming took 5 bases from V and 3 from J; bases not matched to a gene: 10. Researchers classed hyperthyroidism as stable given no ophthalmopathy within 18 months of follow-up. Someone took the PBMCs out of more than 9 ml of fresh peripheral blood. The TCR beta CDR3 regions underwent amplification from RNA transcripts. First-round RT-PCR employed HTBI primers, with a second-round multiplex PCR after it. Using its own MiXCR run on the multiplex PCR reads, TCRdb lists one record per CDR3 protein. The sample carries roughly 400,000 distinct CDR3 sequences, less than 20% recorded once. Findings of the study overall: The model predicted ophthalmopathy progression with more than 70% sensitivity and around 72% specificity.

The sequence came from a woman under 30 with stable Graves' hyperthyroidism. The sequenced material came from peripheral blood. The chain employs TRBV19 and TRBJ2-5; the match to TRBD1 covers 9 bases. CDR3 sequence reads: CASSADAGQGEETQYF. CDR3 nucleotide sequence: TGTGCCAGTAGTGCCGACGCGGGACAGGGCGAAGAGACCCAGTACTTC.